The rows below give T cell receptor beta chains drawn from one sample of a study of Graves' ophthalmopathy and Graves' hyperthyroidism. In TCRdb, the multiplex PCR reads were re-called with MiXCR into one record per CDR3 protein. The data contain 500,000 to 600,000 distinct CDR3 sequences, approximately 37% of them singletons. Sequencing used peripheral blood or thyroid tissue (not recorded which). These receptor sequences come from an adult man with Graves' hyperthyroidism. Each CDR3 is given with its conserved first and last residue. Each record gives: J gene, V gene, clone size, D gene, CDR3 DNA, CDR3 protein. The D gene is left open where the match is weak. Where a row states a size, it is once, few, many or the class of an expanded clone; other rows omit it.

>TRBJ2-2|TRBV12-3/TRBV12-4|many|NA
TGTGCCAGCAGTTTGACTGGGCAGGGAGTAGGGAACACCGGGGAGCTGTTTTTT
CASSLTGQGVGNTGELFF
>TRBJ1-2|TRBV5-1|few|NA
TGCGCCAGCAGCTACCAACAGGGTGGGAACTATGGCTACACCTTC
CASSYQQGGNYGYTF
>TRBJ2-2|TRBV12-3/TRBV12-4|NA|TRBD2
TGTGCCTGCAGTTTAGCGGGCACCGGGGAGCTGTTTTTT
CACSLAGTGELFF
>TRBJ1-1|TRBV5-1|NA|NA
TGCGCCAGCAGCTTAGGGGGGGACGGACTAGGCACTGAAGCTTTCTTT
CASSLGGDGLGTEAFF
>TRBJ1-1|TRBV5-1|many|TRBD1
TGCGCCAGCAGCCCGGGACAGCCGAACACTGAAGCTTTCTTT
CASSPGQPNTEAFF
>TRBJ2-5|TRBV29-1|many|NA
TGCAGCATGTCCGGGACACTCCTAAAGACCCAGTACTTC
CSMSGTLLKTQYF
>TRBJ1-2|TRBV7-9|NA|NA
TGTGCCAGCAGCTTAGATCAGGGGAGAGGGGATGGCTACACCTTC
CASSLDQGRGDGYTF
>TRBJ1-5|TRBV6-1|many|NA
TGTGCCAGCAGTGAAGGGGGAGGAAGACAGCCCCAGCATTTT
CASSEGGGRQPQHF
>TRBJ2-2|TRBV2|NA|TRBD2
TGTGCCAGCAGTTTACGGCGGGGAGGGGCCAGGGAGCTGTTTTTT
CASSLRRGGARELFF
>TRBJ2-5|TRBV10-1|NA|TRBD1
TGCGCCAGCAGTGAGTCGATGACAGGGATGGAGACCCAGTACTTC
CASSESMTGMETQYF
>TRBJ1-1|TRBV5-5|NA|TRBD1
TGTGCCAGCAGTTACGTACCAGGGGGCTCGGACACTGAAGCTTTCTTT
CASSYVPGGSDTEAFF
>TRBJ2-7|TRBV6-5|NA|NA
TGTGCCAGCAGTTATACGGGACATAAATACGAGCAGTACTTC
CASSYTGHKYEQYF
>TRBJ1-1|TRBV2|NA|NA
TGTGCCAGCATGGAACGGGCAAACACTGAAGCTTTCTTT
CASMERANTEAFF
>TRBJ2-7|TRBV28|many|NA
TGTGCCAGCAACGGTCTCTACGAGCAGTACTTC
CASNGLYEQYF
>TRBJ2-5|TRBV7-2|NA|TRBD2
TGTGCCAGCAGCTTAAAAGGAGTGAGCGGGAGTTCATACGAGACCCAGTACTTC
CASSLKGVSGSSYETQYF
>TRBJ2-1|TRBV9|NA|NA
TGTGCCAGCAGCGCTACGGACTCCGAGCAGTTCTTC
CASSATDSEQFF
>TRBJ2-6|TRBV7-7|many|NA
TGTGCTAGCAGCTTAGGGGCGGGGGGGGCCAACGTCCTGACTTTC
CASSLGAGGANVLTF
>TRBJ1-5|TRBV12-3/TRBV12-4|many|NA
TGTGCCAGCAGCCCCTCCCGGGACAGCAATCAGCCCCAGCATTTT
CASSPSRDSNQPQHF
>TRBJ1-2|TRBV19|many|NA
TGTGCCAGTAGTATGAACAGGGAGTTTTCTGGCTACACCTTC
CASSMNREFSGYTF
>TRBJ1-3|TRBV5-8|NA|NA
TGTGCCAGCAGTTCAAAACCGAACACCATATATTTT
CASSSKPNTIYF
>TRBJ1-4|TRBV20-1|few|NA
TGCAGTGCTAGTGTTACCGGGACAATAAATGAAAAACTGTTTTTT
CSASVTGTINEKLFF
>TRBJ1-1|TRBV29-1|NA|NA
TGCAGCGTTGGGGCAGGGCCCACTGAAGCTTTCTTT
CSVGAGPTEAFF
>TRBJ2-6|TRBV2|NA|TRBD1
TGTGCCAGCAGTCGGGACAGGGGCTCTGGGGCCAACGTCCTGACTTTC
CASSRDRGSGANVLTF
>TRBJ1-3|TRBV10-3|many|NA
TGTGCCATCATGGGGCTTAACTCTGGAAACACCATATATTTT
CAIMGLNSGNTIYF
>TRBJ1-1|TRBV7-8|many|NA
TGTGCCAGCAGCTTAACACTAACCCGACAGGTCAACACTGAAGCTTTCTTT
CASSLTLTRQVNTEAFF
>TRBJ1-6|TRBV29-1|NA|TRBD1
TGCAGCGCCCTAGCGGGGACAGGGAAATCACCCCTCCACTTT
CSALAGTGKSPLHF
>TRBJ2-5|TRBV24-1|NA|TRBD2
TGTGCCACCAGCGCCACTAGCGGAAGCCAAGAGACCCAGTACTTC
CATSATSGSQETQYF
>TRBJ2-1|TRBV20-1|NA|TRBD1
TGCAGTGCTAGAGATACCGTCGCAGGGGGCGATGAGCAGTTCTTC
CSARDTVAGGDEQFF
>TRBJ2-5|TRBV20-1|NA|TRBD2
TGCAGTGCTAGGCCGGGACTAGCGAGGGAGACCCAGTACTTC
CSARPGLARETQYF
>TRBJ2-7|TRBV15|many|TRBD1
TGTGCCACCAGCAGCCGGGACAGGGGATACAAGCAGTACTTC
CATSSRDRGYKQYF
>TRBJ2-5|TRBV28|NA|NA
TGTGCCAGCGGATCAACAGGGTTCGTGTTAGAGACCCAGTACTTC
CASGSTGFVLETQYF
>TRBJ2-7|TRBV20-1|once|TRBD1
TGCAGTGCCAAGACCCGGACAGGGGACGGAGAGCAGTACTTC
CSAKTRTGDGEQYF
>TRBJ2-5|TRBV15|NA|TRBD1
TGTGCCACCAGCAGAGATGGACAGGGGCGACGCTTC
CATSRDGQGRRF
>TRBJ2-5|TRBV15|few|TRBD2
TGTGCCACCAGTCGGGGGACTAGCGGGGGGTTAGGGGAGACCCAGTACTTC
CATSRGTSGGLGETQYF
>TRBJ2-7|TRBV29-1|many|TRBD2
TGCAGCGTTGAAGACCCCCCGACCACGGGACTAGCGGGGCTCTACGAGCAGTACTTC
CSVEDPPTTGLAGLYEQYF
>TRBJ1-1|TRBV3-1|NA|NA
TGTGCCAGCAGCCCGTTCGCAGCGAACACTGAAGCTTTCTTT
CASSPFAANTEAFF
>TRBJ1-1|TRBV28|few|NA
TGTGCCAGCACCTTGGGGTCGGCCAACACTGAAGCTTTCTTT
CASTLGSANTEAFF
>TRBJ2-5|TRBV7-8|many|TRBD1
TGTGCCAGCAGCGAACGGACAGGCCAAGAGACCCAGTACTTC
CASSERTGQETQYF
>TRBJ1-1|TRBV20-1|many|NA
TGCAGTGCTAGAAGGCAGGAGAACGCTGAAGCTTTCTTT
CSARRQENAEAFF
>TRBJ1-5|TRBV2|many|NA
TGTGCCAGCAGTGAGGGTTTCAGGGATGGCAATCAGCCCCAGCATTTT
CASSEGFRDGNQPQHF
>TRBJ1-4|TRBV6-5|many|NA
TGTGCCAGCAGTCGTGCCCTGTCCTATAATGAAAAACTGTTTTTT
CASSRALSYNEKLFF
>TRBJ1-1|TRBV12-3/TRBV12-4|few|NA
TGTGCCACTATTTCACCGGGACAAATATCCTTGAACACTGAAGCTTTCTTT
CATISPGQISLNTEAFF
>TRBJ1-2|TRBV29-1|NA|TRBD1
TGCAGCTTCTCCGCCGGGACAGGGGAGGACTACACCTTC
CSFSAGTGEDYTF
>TRBJ2-5|TRBV7-8|few|TRBD2
TGTGCCAGCAGTTTTAGCCGGGGACTAGCATTTGAAGAGACCCAGTACTTC
CASSFSRGLAFEETQYF
>TRBJ2-5|TRBV2|NA|NA
TGTGCCAGCAGTGAAGCCACGGATAACAGGTCGAACCCTTACCAAGAGACCCAGTACTTC
CASSEATDNRSNPYQETQYF
>TRBJ1-5|TRBV24-1|NA|NA
TGTGCCACCAGTGATCGGGCAGGTGGCCAGCCCCAGCATTTT
CATSDRAGGQPQHF
>TRBJ1-1|TRBV6-6|many|TRBD1
TGTGCCAGCAGGGCCGGGACAGGGATCAGGAACACTGAAGCTTTCTTT
CASRAGTGIRNTEAFF
>TRBJ1-1|TRBV2|NA|NA
TGTGCCAGCACCGGGACATCCGCGAACACTGAGGCTTTCTTT
CASTGTSANTEAFF
>TRBJ2-7|TRBV12-3/TRBV12-4|NA|NA
TGTGCCAGCAGTTTGGTGAGGGACGGCTACGAGCAGTACTTC
CASSLVRDGYEQYF
>TRBJ1-1|TRBV5-4|NA|NA
TGTGCCAGCAGCTTAAGAAGGTACATGAACACTGAAGCTTTCTTT
CASSLRRYMNTEAFF